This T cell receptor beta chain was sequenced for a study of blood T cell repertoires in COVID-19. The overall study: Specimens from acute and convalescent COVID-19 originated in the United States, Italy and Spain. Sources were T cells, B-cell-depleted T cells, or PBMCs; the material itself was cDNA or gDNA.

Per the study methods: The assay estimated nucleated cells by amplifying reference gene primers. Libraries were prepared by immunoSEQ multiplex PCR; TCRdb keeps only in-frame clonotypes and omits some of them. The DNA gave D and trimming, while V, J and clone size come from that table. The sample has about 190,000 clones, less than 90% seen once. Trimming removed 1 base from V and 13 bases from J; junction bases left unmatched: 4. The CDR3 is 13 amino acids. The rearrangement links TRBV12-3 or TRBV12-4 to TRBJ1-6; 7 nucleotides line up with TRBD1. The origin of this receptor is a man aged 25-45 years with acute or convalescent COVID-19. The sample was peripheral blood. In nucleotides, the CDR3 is TGTGCCAGCAGTTTAGGAGACAGGGCCCCCCTCCACTTT. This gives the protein CASSLGDRAPLHF.